Below, one T cell receptor (beta chain) is given with its context. Its specificity is unknown. This specimen belongs to a study of T cell responses to AZD1222 COVID-19 vaccine. Study conclusions and caveats: Regions 160-218 and 743-854 dominated among vaccine-associated CD4 TCRs spanning spike.

Some clones are missing from TCRdb's copy, which holds only in-frame ones; the method was immunoSEQ multiplex PCR. Found here are about 93,000 clones, roughly 89% of them singletons; the top ten hold about 3%. V lost 0 bases, J lost 4 bases, and 4 bases stayed unmatched. CDR3 length: 15 amino acids. The V gene's germline CDR1 is SGDLS and CDR2 YYNGEE. The sequence derives from an adult in good health. This specimen was peripheral blood, taken on day 0 of MenACWY control vaccination. V gene TRBV9 combines with J gene TRBJ2-1; 7 nucleotides line up with TRBD1. CDR3 in amino acids: CASSVAGQEYNEQFF. The CDR3 DNA follows: TGTGCCAGCAGCGTAGCTGGACAGGAGTACAATGAGCAGTTCTTC.